The sample holds a few counts of the clone carrying this T cell receptor beta chain. The antigen is undetermined. The sample originates from a study of blood T cells in healthy people across ages. Study-wide points: Estimated diversity across one million T cells was deemed an underestimate.

The second PCR ran about 6 to 11 cycles with a sample-barcoded 5' primer and J-beta primers. Every sample gave at least 2.5 million paired-end reads containing CDR3. TCRdb recomputed calls from the 5' RACE reads with MiXCR, one row per CDR3 protein. This sample has roughly 1.7 million distinct CDR3 sequences; around 36% occur once, and the top ten carry about 10%. From germline, CDR1 is DFQATT and CDR2 SNEGSKA (reference sequence). V gave up 3 bases and J gave up 3 bases, with 11 bases separating them. This CDR3 region has 13 residues. The sequence derives from a woman between 25 and 40 years old in good health. The V gene is TRBV20-1, the J gene TRBJ1-1; TRBD1 might be the D (5 bases). The sample consisted of blood. The CDR3 spells CSARGRSYTEAFF. The CDR3, as DNA: TGCAGTGCTAGGGGACGGTCCTACACTGAAGCTTTCTTT.